The rows below give T cell receptor beta chains drawn from one sample of a study of blood T cell repertoires in COVID-19. Repertoires were generated with immunoSEQ multiplex PCR, while TCRdb's copy carries only in-frame clones and drops some. The repertoire holds 150,000 or so clones, with roughly 90% as singletons. The specimen sequenced was PBMCs or T cells enriched from blood (not recorded which). The source is a woman in her 40s who had been exposed to COVID-19. The CDR3 runs from the conserved cysteine through the conserved F or W. Fields, in order: CDR3 protein, CDR3 DNA, V gene, J gene, clone size, D gene. D genes are given only for firm matches. A clone size is listed for some rows: how often the clone was seen (once, few, many), or a class if it is expanded.

CDR3 protein: CASSFGSNTEAFF
CDR3 DNA: TGCGCCAGCAGCTTCGGGTCGAACACTGAAGCTTTCTTT
V gene: TRBV5-1
J gene: TRBJ1-1
clone size: .
D gene: .

CDR3 protein: CASSQEWGGGNQPQHF
CDR3 DNA: TGCGCCAGCAGCCAAGAATGGGGGGGCGGCAATCAGCCCCAGCATTTT
V gene: TRBV4-1
J gene: TRBJ1-5
clone size: few
D gene: .

CDR3 protein: CATDYGENKDTQYF
CDR3 DNA: TGTGCCACCGATTACGGGGAGAATAAAGATACGCAGTATTTT
V gene: TRBV10-3
J gene: TRBJ2-3
clone size: .
D gene: .

CDR3 protein: CASSLGGNEQFF
CDR3 DNA: TGTGCCAGTAGTTTAGGCGGAAATGAGCAGTTCTTC
V gene: TRBV19
J gene: TRBJ2-1
clone size: .
D gene: .

CDR3 protein: CASSLAGQGLAEAFF
CDR3 DNA: TGTGCCAGCAGCTTGGCGGGACAGGGGCTCGCTGAAGCTTTCTTT
V gene: TRBV5-5
J gene: TRBJ1-1
clone size: .
D gene: TRBD1

CDR3 protein: CSVVAANEKLFF
CDR3 DNA: TGCAGCGTTGTTGCGGCTAATGAAAAACTGTTTTTT
V gene: TRBV29-1
J gene: TRBJ1-4
clone size: .
D gene: .

CDR3 protein: CASSPRGGVNTEAFF
CDR3 DNA: TGCGCCAGCAGCCCTCGGGGGGGGGTGAACACTGAAGCTTTCTTT
V gene: TRBV5-1
J gene: TRBJ1-1
clone size: .
D gene: .

CDR3 protein: CASSLAVGTSGNTIYF
CDR3 DNA: TGTGCCAGCAGCTTAGCAGTCGGTACCTCTGGAAACACCATATATTTT
V gene: TRBV7-9
J gene: TRBJ1-3
clone size: .
D gene: .

CDR3 protein: CASSHGTGIGDEQFF
CDR3 DNA: TGTGCCAGCAGCCACGGGACAGGGATTGGAGATGAGCAGTTCTTC
V gene: TRBV9
J gene: TRBJ2-1
clone size: .
D gene: TRBD1

CDR3 protein: CAISDGVQGQDTEAFF
CDR3 DNA: TGTGCCATCAGTGATGGTGTACAGGGACAGGACACTGAAGCTTTCTTT
V gene: TRBV10-3
J gene: TRBJ1-1
clone size: .
D gene: TRBD1

CDR3 protein: CATSNERAGSGNTIYF
CDR3 DNA: TGTGCCACCAGCAACGAGCGGGCAGGATCTGGAAACACCATATATTTT
V gene: TRBV15
J gene: TRBJ1-3
clone size: .
D gene: .

CDR3 protein: CASSSRDINTEAFF
CDR3 DNA: TGTGCCAGCAGTTCCCGGGACATAAACACTGAAGCTTTCTTT
V gene: TRBV27
J gene: TRBJ1-1
clone size: .
D gene: .

CDR3 protein: CASISGRGYGYTF
CDR3 DNA: TGTGCCAGCATCTCAGGCCGGGGCTATGGCTACACCTTC
V gene: TRBV28
J gene: TRBJ1-2
clone size: .
D gene: .

CDR3 protein: CASSGQGSTEAFF
CDR3 DNA: TGCGCCAGCAGTGGACAGGGGAGCACTGAAGCTTTCTTT
V gene: TRBV10-2
J gene: TRBJ1-1
clone size: .
D gene: TRBD1

CDR3 protein: CASSVDGYSNQPQHF
CDR3 DNA: TGTGCCAGCAGCGTAGACGGGTATAGCAATCAGCCCCAGCATTTT
V gene: TRBV9
J gene: TRBJ1-5
clone size: .
D gene: .

CDR3 protein: CTSSQDRGSTGNTIYF
CDR3 DNA: TGCACCAGCAGCCAAGATCGGGGGTCGACTGGAAACACCATATATTTT
V gene: TRBV1
J gene: TRBJ1-3
clone size: .
D gene: .

CDR3 protein: CASSLRQTALFF
CDR3 DNA: TGTGCCAGCAGCTTGAGACAGACCGCCCTGTTTTTT
V gene: TRBV5-6
J gene: TRBJ2-2
clone size: .
D gene: .

CDR3 protein: CASSPRGDVNTQYF
CDR3 DNA: TGTGCCAGCAGTCCGCGGGGGGACGTAAATACGCAGTATTTT
V gene: TRBV28
J gene: TRBJ2-3
clone size: .
D gene: TRBD2

CDR3 protein: CASSLQGSYGYTF
CDR3 DNA: TGTGCCAGCAGCCTACAGGGGAGCTATGGCTACACCTTC
V gene: TRBV13
J gene: TRBJ1-2
clone size: .
D gene: TRBD1

CDR3 protein: CASSLGGQEGNIQYF
CDR3 DNA: TGCGCCAGCAGCTTGGGAGGACAGGAGGGGAACATTCAGTACTTC
V gene: TRBV5-1
J gene: TRBJ2-4
clone size: .
D gene: .

CDR3 protein: CASSRPGTAGETQYF
CDR3 DNA: TGTGCCAGCAGCCGACCCGGGACTGCGGGAGAGACCCAGTACTTC
V gene: TRBV13
J gene: TRBJ2-5
clone size: .
D gene: .

CDR3 protein: CASSEFFGGSYEQYF
CDR3 DNA: TGTGCCAGCAGTGAATTCTTCGGCGGCTCCTACGAGCAGTACTTC
V gene: TRBV6-1
J gene: TRBJ2-7
clone size: .
D gene: .

CDR3 protein: CASKSGSSYNEQFF
CDR3 DNA: TGCGCCAGCAAAAGCGGAAGCTCCTACAATGAGCAGTTCTTC
V gene: TRBV10-2
J gene: TRBJ2-1
clone size: .
D gene: .

CDR3 protein: CASSPRQVTEAFF
CDR3 DNA: TGTGCCAGCAGCCCGCGACAGGTAACTGAAGCTTTCTTT
V gene: TRBV9
J gene: TRBJ1-1
clone size: .
D gene: .

CDR3 protein: CASSIERVPHEQFF
CDR3 DNA: TGTGCCAGTAGTATAGAACGAGTTCCCCATGAGCAGTTCTTC
V gene: TRBV19
J gene: TRBJ2-1
clone size: .
D gene: .

CDR3 protein: CASSPSEREGRETQYF
CDR3 DNA: TGTGCCAGCTCACCATCGGAACGGGAGGGCCGGGAGACCCAGTACTTC
V gene: TRBV18
J gene: TRBJ2-5
clone size: .
D gene: TRBD2

CDR3 protein: CASSLIGTSGVPPDTQYF
CDR3 DNA: TGCGCCAGCAGCTTGATTGGGACTAGCGGGGTCCCCCCAGATACGCAGTATTTT
V gene: TRBV5-1
J gene: TRBJ2-3
clone size: .
D gene: TRBD2

CDR3 protein: CASSWTGLSQPQHF
CDR3 DNA: TGTGCCAGCAGCTGGACAGGGTTAAGCCAGCCCCAGCATTTT
V gene: TRBV7-2
J gene: TRBJ1-5
clone size: .
D gene: TRBD1

CDR3 protein: CASSPIIDSSSYEQYF
CDR3 DNA: TGTGCCAGCTCACCAATAATCGACTCGAGCTCCTACGAGCAGTACTTC
V gene: TRBV18
J gene: TRBJ2-7
clone size: .
D gene: .

CDR3 protein: CASSLHREETQYF
CDR3 DNA: TGTGCCAGCAGCTTACACAGGGAGGAGACCCAGTACTTC
V gene: TRBV7-6
J gene: TRBJ2-5
clone size: .
D gene: .

CDR3 protein: CASSSRTGVREQYF
CDR3 DNA: TGTGCCAGCAGTTCGAGGACAGGGGTGCGCGAGCAGTACTTC
V gene: TRBV27
J gene: TRBJ2-7
clone size: .
D gene: TRBD1

CDR3 protein: CASSQAGLASYTGELFF
CDR3 DNA: TGTGCCAGCAGCCAAGCGGGACTAGCATCGTACACCGGGGAGCTGTTTTTT
V gene: TRBV14
J gene: TRBJ2-2
clone size: .
D gene: TRBD2

CDR3 protein: CASSLSQGNIQYF
CDR3 DNA: TGTGCCAGCAGTTTATCACAGGGCAACATTCAGTACTTC
V gene: TRBV28
J gene: TRBJ2-4
clone size: many
D gene: .

CDR3 protein: CASSQDGGKETQYF
CDR3 DNA: TGCGCCAGCAGCCAAGATGGAGGGAAAGAGACCCAGTACTTC
V gene: TRBV4-1
J gene: TRBJ2-5
clone size: few
D gene: .

CDR3 protein: CASSLDRGVAFF
CDR3 DNA: TGCGCCAGCAGCCTCGACAGGGGGGTAGCTTTCTTT
V gene: TRBV5-1
J gene: TRBJ1-1
clone size: .
D gene: TRBD1

CDR3 protein: CASSQESLRVNSPLHF
CDR3 DNA: TGCGCCAGCAGCCAAGAGTCTTTACGGGTTAATTCACCCCTCCACTTT
V gene: TRBV4-1
J gene: TRBJ1-6
clone size: .
D gene: .

CDR3 protein: CASSLTAGPYNEQFF
CDR3 DNA: TGTGCCAGCAGCTTAACAGCGGGGCCCTACAATGAGCAGTTCTTC
V gene: TRBV7-7
J gene: TRBJ2-1
clone size: .
D gene: TRBD2

CDR3 protein: CASSIRGLGVGEQYF
CDR3 DNA: TGTGCCAGCAGTATCAGGGGGCTGGGAGTCGGCGAGCAGTACTTC
V gene: TRBV27
J gene: TRBJ2-7
clone size: once
D gene: TRBD1

CDR3 protein: CASSEQGLNEKLFF
CDR3 DNA: TGTGCCAGCAGTGAACAGGGGCTGAATGAAAAACTGTTTTTT
V gene: TRBV2
J gene: TRBJ1-4
clone size: once
D gene: .

CDR3 protein: CASSDLRDQPQHF
CDR3 DNA: TGTGCCAGCAGTGACCTCAGGGATCAGCCCCAGCATTTT
V gene: TRBV6-1
J gene: TRBJ1-5
clone size: .
D gene: .

CDR3 protein: CASSVTGVADTQYF
CDR3 DNA: TGTGCCAGCAGCGTAACAGGGGTCGCAGATACGCAGTATTTT
V gene: TRBV7-9
J gene: TRBJ2-3
clone size: .
D gene: TRBD1

CDR3 protein: CASSLEGLHAGRYF
CDR3 DNA: TGTGCCAGCAGCTTAGAGGGCCTCCACGCGGGAAGGTATTTT
V gene: TRBV7-9
J gene: TRBJ2-3
clone size: .
D gene: .

CDR3 protein: CAVGQGPGEQYF
CDR3 DNA: TGTGCCGTGGGACAGGGGCCCGGGGAGCAGTACTTC
V gene: TRBV6-5
J gene: TRBJ2-7
clone size: .
D gene: TRBD1

CDR3 protein: CATTRGRSNQPQHF
CDR3 DNA: TGTGCCACTACCAGGGGAAGAAGCAATCAGCCCCAGCATTTT
V gene: TRBV28
J gene: TRBJ1-5
clone size: .
D gene: .

CDR3 protein: CASSFAGKGQGNQPQHF
CDR3 DNA: TGTGCCAGCAGTTTTGCAGGGAAGGGGCAGGGCAATCAGCCCCAGCATTTT
V gene: TRBV27
J gene: TRBJ1-5
clone size: .
D gene: .